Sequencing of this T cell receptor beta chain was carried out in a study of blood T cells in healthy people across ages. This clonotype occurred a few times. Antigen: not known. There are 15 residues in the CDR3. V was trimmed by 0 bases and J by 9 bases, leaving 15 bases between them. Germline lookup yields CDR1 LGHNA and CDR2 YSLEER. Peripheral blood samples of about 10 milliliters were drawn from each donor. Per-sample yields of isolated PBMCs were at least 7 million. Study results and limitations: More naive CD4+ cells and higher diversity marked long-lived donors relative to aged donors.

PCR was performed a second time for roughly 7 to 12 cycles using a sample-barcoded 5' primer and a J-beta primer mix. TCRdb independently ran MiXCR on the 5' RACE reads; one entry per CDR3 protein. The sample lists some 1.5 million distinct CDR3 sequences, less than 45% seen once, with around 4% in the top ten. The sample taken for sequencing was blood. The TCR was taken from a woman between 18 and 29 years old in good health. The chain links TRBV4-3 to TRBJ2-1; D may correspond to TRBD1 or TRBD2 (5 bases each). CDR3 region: CASSQDELEGTEQFF. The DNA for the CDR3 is TGCGCCAGCAGCCAAGACGAATTAGAAGGGACTGAGCAGTTCTTC.